The T cell receptor beta chain described here comes from a study of T cell responses to AZD1222 COVID-19 vaccine. Sequenced by immunoSEQ multiplex PCR; TCRdb stores in-frame clones only, minus some. The sample consists of more than 85,000 clones, 85% to 90% of them appearing once. Per the germline V gene, CDR1 is SGHRS and CDR2 is YFSETQ. The CDR3 runs to 16 residues. Germline trimming cut 3 bases from V and 4 bases from J; bases unmatched to any gene: 12. This clone was detected only once. The sequence was obtained from an adult who received the AZD1222 COVID-19 vaccine. V is TRBV5-1 and J is TRBJ2-5, with 7 bases identical to TRBD2. Sequencing was performed on peripheral blood, taken 28 days after the second AZD1222 dose. DNA for the CDR3: TGCGCCAGCAGCTGGGACTCCCTGGGGGGGTCAGAGACCCAGTACTTC. The encoded protein is CASSWDSLGGSETQYF.